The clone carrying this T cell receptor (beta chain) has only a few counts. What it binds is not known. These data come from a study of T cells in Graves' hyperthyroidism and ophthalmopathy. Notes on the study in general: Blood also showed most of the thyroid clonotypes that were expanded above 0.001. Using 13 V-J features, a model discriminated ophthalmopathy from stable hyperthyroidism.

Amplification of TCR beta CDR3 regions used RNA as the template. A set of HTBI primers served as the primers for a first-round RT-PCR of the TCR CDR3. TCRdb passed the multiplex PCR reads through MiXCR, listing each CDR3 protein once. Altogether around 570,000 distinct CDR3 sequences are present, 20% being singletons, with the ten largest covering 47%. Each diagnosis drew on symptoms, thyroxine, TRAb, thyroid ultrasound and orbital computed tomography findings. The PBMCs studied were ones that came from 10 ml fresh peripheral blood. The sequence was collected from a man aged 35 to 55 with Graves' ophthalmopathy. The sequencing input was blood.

CDR3 in DNA: TGTGCCAGCAGCTTCGAGGGGTCTAATGAAAAACTGTTTTTT. It encodes CASSFEGSNEKLFF. The V gene is TRBV7-9, the J gene TRBJ1-4; D possibly corresponds to TRBD1 (5 bases). CDR1 SEHNR and CDR2 FQNEAQ come from the germline V gene (reference sequence). The CDR3 has 14 residues. Deletions cut 3 bases from V and 3 bases from J, with 8 bases between.